This T cell receptor beta chain is from a study of response to subunit inactivated influenza vaccine. This clonotype has just a few counts. Its antigen is as yet unknown. Study-wide points: With each seasonal influenza vaccination, the authors suggested, few new T cells are recruited.

With 6 bases clipped from V and 6 bases from J, the junction kept 8 bases outside the gene matches. CDR3 length equals 16 residues. The germline V gene has CDR1 SGHTA and CDR2 FQGTGA. TCRdb processed the RT-PCR reads anew with MiXCR; each CDR3 protein has one entry. The repertoire holds hundreds of thousands of distinct CDR3 sequences, around 14% seen once, with around 6.5% in the top ten. This sequence was found in a man aged 50 or older who received an inactivated influenza vaccine. V usage is TRBV7-3 and J usage is TRBJ2-3, with TRBD2 identical over 14 bases. Sequenced material: PBMCs from blood, taken around 14 days before vaccination. The CDR3 DNA reads as TGTGCCAGCAGATCGGGACTAGCGGGAGTGAGGGATACGCAGTATTTT. It yields the protein CASRSGLAGVRDTQYF. Using reference TRBV7-3 and TRBJ2-3 for the parts outside the CDR3, the full variable domain is GAGVSQTPSNKVTEKGKYVELRCDPISGHTALYWYRQSLGQGPEFLIYFQGTGAADDSGLPNDRFFAVRPEGSVSTLKIQRTERGDSAVYLCASRSGLAGVRDTQYFGPGTRLTVL.